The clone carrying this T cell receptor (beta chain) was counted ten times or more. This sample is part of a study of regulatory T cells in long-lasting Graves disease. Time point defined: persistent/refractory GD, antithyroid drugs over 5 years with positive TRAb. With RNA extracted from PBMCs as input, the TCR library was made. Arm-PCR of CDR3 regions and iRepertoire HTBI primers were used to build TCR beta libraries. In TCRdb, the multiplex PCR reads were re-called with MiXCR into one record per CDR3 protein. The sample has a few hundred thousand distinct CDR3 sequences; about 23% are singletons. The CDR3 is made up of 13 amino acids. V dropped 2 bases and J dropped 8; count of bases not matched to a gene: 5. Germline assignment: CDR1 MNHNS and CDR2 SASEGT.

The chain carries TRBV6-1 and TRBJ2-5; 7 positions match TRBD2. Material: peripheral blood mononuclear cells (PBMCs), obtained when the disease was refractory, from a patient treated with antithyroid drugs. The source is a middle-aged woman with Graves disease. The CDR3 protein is CASSEIREGTQYF. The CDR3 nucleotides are TGTGCCAGCAGTGAAATAAGGGAGGGAACCCAGTACTTC.